A single sample gave rise to the 18 T cell receptor beta chains below, sequenced in a study of T cell changes during pregnancy in multiple sclerosis. Profiling relied on immunoSEQ multiplex PCR, and the TCRdb table lists in-frame clones only, not all of them. The table includes over 45,000 clones, 80% to 90% detected once. The sample in question was peripheral blood, obtained in the first trimester of pregnancy. The receptors were gathered from a female donor with multiple sclerosis, enrolled in a pregnancy study.

The chain has TRBV28 and TRBJ2-7, with 8 bases identical to TRBD2. This CDR3 comprises 15 residues. Germline values: CDR1 MDHEN, CDR2 SYDVKM. V shed 5 bases, J shed 3 bases, and the junction held 9 bases outside the gene matches. The CDR3 region is CASSTPGGRVYEQYF. The DNA of the CDR3 is TGTGCCAGCAGTACCCCGGGGGGGAGGGTCTACGAGCAGTACTTC.

V usage is TRBV5-1 and J usage is TRBJ2-3; perhaps TRBD1 as D (7 bases). The V and J ends lost 3 bases and 3 bases respectively, with 17 bases between them. Germline V lookup: CDR1 SGHRS, CDR2 YFSETQ. The CDR3 spans 16 residues. The CDR3 DNA sequence: TGCGCCAGCAGCTCCCAGGGGGGCGGAGGGACAGATACGCAGTATTTT. Its protein is CASSSQGGGGTDTQYF.

V and J are TRBV5-4 and TRBJ2-2; a weak D match, TRBD1 (6 bases). Germline assignment: CDR1 SGHNT and CDR2 YYREEE (reference sequence). V lost 1 base and J 4 bases, leaving 11 bases between the germline ends. CDR3 length equals 15 residues. The CDR3 sequence: CASSLTQGVTGELFF. The CDR3 bases are TGTGCCAGCAGCTTGACACAGGGCGTCACCGGGGAGCTGTTTTTT.

V usage is TRBV5-1 and J usage is TRBJ1-1; D is perhaps TRBD1 (5 bases). Looked up from germline, CDR1 is SGHRS and CDR2 is YFSETQ. The CDR3 has 16 residues. V was cut by 0 bases and J by 0 bases, with 12 bases left in between. The CDR3 region has the DNA TGCGCCAGCAGCTTGGAACCGGGGGGGATGAACACTGAAGCTTTCTTT. Amino acid sequence: CASSLEPGGMNTEAFF.

V gene TRBV19 combines with J gene TRBJ2-3, with a tentative D call TRBD2 (7 bases). Looked up from germline, CDR1 is LNHDA and CDR2 is SQIVND (reference sequence). This CDR3 contains 15 residues. The V end was cut by 6 bases, the J end by 4 bases, with 17 bases between. The CDR3 nucleotides read TGTGCCAGTAGCGGAGGGGGGGCCGCGGCAGATACGCAGTATTTT. Amino acids: CASSGGGAAADTQYF.

The rearrangement uses TRBV30 and TRBJ2-2; 12 bases line up with TRBD2. The V and J ends lost 5 bases and 3 bases, in that order; junction bases with no gene match: 4. The germline gives CDR1 GTSNPN, CDR2 SVGIG (reference sequence). The CDR3 length is 15 residues. The CDR3 bases are TGTGCCTGGTCTAGCGGGGGGGTGGACACCGGGGAGCTGTTTTTT. As protein: CAWSSGGVDTGELFF.

The chain uses TRBV30 and TRBJ2-5; TRBD1 matches 7 bases. J gave up 6 bases and V 5 bases, and 18 bases lay outside the gene matches. The CDR3 covers 16 residues. CDR1 and CDR2 (germline): GTSNPN, SVGIG (reference sequence). The CDR3 DNA reads as TGTGCCTGGCAACGACAGGGAAACCTGAACGAGAAGACCCAGTACTTC. Amino acids: CAWQRQGNLNEKTQYF.

The chain's CDR3 is CASSPRQFSGNTIYF. The CDR3 DNA follows: TGCGCCAGCAGCCCTCGACAGTTCTCTGGAAACACCATATATTTT. This sequence joins TRBV4-1 and TRBJ1-3, with a possible D match to TRBD1 (5 bases). The CDR3 is 15 residues long. Germline assignment: CDR1 MGHRA and CDR2 YSYEKL. With 4 bases removed from V and 0 bases from J, the gap between germline ends came to 10 bases.

V is TRBV5-4 and J is TRBJ2-3, with D perhaps matching TRBD2 (5 bases). Looked up from germline, CDR1 is SGHNT and CDR2 is YYREEE (reference sequence). This CDR3 has 13 residues. V was trimmed by 4 bases and J by 7 bases, leaving 13 bases between them. CDR3 DNA sequence: TGTGCCAGCAGCCAGGACTGGGCCCATACGCAGTATTTT. This translates into CASSQDWAHTQYF.

V gene TRBV6-4 combines with J gene TRBJ2-1, with TRBD1 matching 9 bases. V lost 2 bases to trimming and J lost 8 bases; unmatched junction nucleotides: 7. Germline assignment: CDR1 MRHNA and CDR2 SNTAGT. This CDR3 is built from 15 residues. This chain's CDR3 is CASSDAGTGLDEQFF. Here the CDR3 DNA reads TGTGCCAGCAGTGACGCCGGGACAGGGCTCGATGAGCAGTTCTTC.

This chain connects TRBV4-3 to TRBJ1-4; 7 bases are a match to TRBD1. Germline trimming cut 7 bases from V and 8 bases from J; bases unmatched to any gene: 16. CDR1 is LGHNA, CDR2 YSLEER, per germline. The CDR3 consists of 16 residues. CDR3 sequence: CASTARRRQGGEKLFF. CDR3 coding DNA: TGCGCCAGCACTGCCCGCCGCCGACAGGGTGGCGAAAAACTGTTTTTT.

The CDR3 protein is CASSIQGTLNTEAFF. CDR3 bases: TGCGCCAGCAGCATACAGGGGACCCTGAACACTGAAGCTTTCTTT. The rearrangement uses TRBV5-1 and TRBJ1-1; 7 bases fit TRBD1. Looked up from germline, CDR1 is SGHRS and CDR2 is YFSETQ. The length of the CDR3 is 15 residues. After removal of 4 bases from V and 0 bases from J, the junction contained 6 bases not matched to a gene. Supplemented by reference TRBV5-1 and TRBJ1-1, the full variable domain reads KAGVTQTPRYLIKTRGQQVTLSCSPISGHRSVSWYQQTPGQGLQFLFEYFSETQRNKGNFPGRFSGRQFSNSRSEMNVSTLELGDSALYLCASSIQGTLNTEAFFGQGTRLTVV.

The J gene is TRBJ2-7, the V gene TRBV7-2, with 9 bases identical to TRBD2. Germline V gene lookup returns CDR1 SGHTA and CDR2 FQGNSA. V lost 7 bases and J lost 1; bases outside the gene matches: 11. The CDR3 totals 16 residues. The CDR3 here is CASKKQAGGNSYEQYF. CDR3 bases: TGTGCCAGCAAAAAACAGGCGGGGGGGAATTCCTACGAGCAGTACTTC.

The chain couples TRBV30 to TRBJ1-6; D remains unclear. From germline, CDR1 is GTSNPN and CDR2 SVGIG (reference sequence). With 0 bases removed from V and 10 bases from J, the gap between germline ends came to 10 bases. CDR3 size: 13 residues. Written as DNA, the CDR3 is TGTGCCTGGAGTGTTAATGAGGGATCACCCCTCCACTTT. Translation gives CAWSVNEGSPLHF.

The chain uses TRBV5-1 and TRBJ1-6, with 9 positions matching TRBD1. CDR3 size: 17 residues. Germline loops: CDR1 SGHRS, CDR2 YFSETQ. With 4 bases clipped from V and 7 bases from J, the junction kept 12 bases outside the gene matches. The CDR3 bases are TGCGCCAGCAGCATAAACCCCGGGACAGGGAGAAATTCACCCCTCCACTTT. It encodes CASSINPGTGRNSPLHF.

V gene TRBV11-2 combines with J gene TRBJ1-4, with D maybe TRBD1 (6 bases). The CDR3 is 16 residues long. Germline CDR1 and CDR2: SGHAT and FQNNGV. The V gene lost 2 bases and the J gene lost 5 bases, with 15 bases spanning the gap. The CDR3 DNA sequence: TGTGCCAGCAGCTTATTGGGGGCAGGTCTAAATGAAAAACTGTTTTTT. Translating it yields CASSLLGAGLNEKLFF. Full variable domain (remainder filled in from reference TRBV11-2 and TRBJ1-4): EAGVAQSPRYKIIEKRQSVAFWCNPISGHATLYWYQQILGQGPKLLIQFQNNGVVDDSQLPKDRFSAERLKGVDSTLKIQPAKLEDSAVYLCASSLLGAGLNEKLFFGSGTQLSVL.

This chain joins TRBV9 and TRBJ2-5, with unresolved D. The CDR3 sequence is 14 residues long. The germline CDR1 and CDR2 sequences are SGDLS and YYNGEE. Between the trimmed V and J ends, which lost 0 bases and 1 base, there was a span of 7 bases. CDR3 sequence (DNA): TGTGCCAGCAGCGTAGGAGGCCTCCAAGAGACCCAGTACTTC. It specifies CASSVGGLQETQYF.

This chain uses TRBV7-9 with TRBJ1-3; a possible D gene is TRBD1 (6 bases). The CDR3 sequence is 16 residues long. Between the trimmed V and J ends, which lost 3 bases and 5 bases, there was a span of 17 bases. The germline V gene encodes CDR1 SEHNR and CDR2 FQNEAQ (reference sequence). Here the CDR3 DNA reads TGTGCCAGCAGCTTGGGCAGGGGAGGGCTGCGAAACACCATATATTTT. Protein: CASSLGRGGLRNTIYF.